Listed below are T cell receptor beta chains from one sample, sequenced in a study of T-cell reconstitution after alpha-beta-depleted transplantation in children. MiXCR, run by TCRdb on the PCR reads, gives a single entry per CDR3 protein. The sample shows some 500,000 distinct CDR3 sequences, around 19% of them seen only once. The sequencing used PBMCs from the stem cell graft donor, collected from the stem cell graft. These receptors originate from a human donor who donated a stem cell graft to a child with acute lymphoblastic leukemia. Both conserved end residues are part of each CDR3. A D gene is named only where the DNA matches it firmly. A clone size is listed for some rows: how often the clone was seen (once, few, many), or a class if it is expanded.

clone_size,d_call,j_call,v_call,cdr3_aa,cdr3_nt
many,-,TRBJ2-1,TRBV4-2,CASSQELPEVHNEQFF,TGTGCCAGCAGCCAAGAACTACCCGAGGTACATAATGAGCAGTTCTTC
-,-,TRBJ1-1,TRBV7-9,CASSLTLMNTEAFF,TGTGCCAGCAGCTTAACCCTTATGAACACTGAAGCTTTCTTT
-,TRBD1,TRBJ2-7,TRBV7-9,CASSLPGQGRDEQYF,TGTGCCAGCAGCTTACCGGGACAGGGTCGCGACGAGCAGTACTTC
few,TRBD1,TRBJ2-1,TRBV12-3/TRBV12-4,CASSSPPGVLPSRNGTGVDNEQFF,TGTGCCAGCAGTTCACCTCCGGGGGTTCTCCCCTCTCGAAACGGGACAGGGGTGGACAATGAGCAGTTCTTC
-,TRBD1,TRBJ1-1,TRBV29-1,CSGDLTGTTEAFF,TGCAGCGGGGACCTGACAGGGACCACGGAAGCTTTCTTT
few,-,TRBJ2-5,TRBV28,CASSPLGQGKSRETQYF,TGTGCCAGCAGTCCCCTCGGGCAGGGGAAGTCAAGAGAGACCCAGTACTTC
few,TRBD1,TRBJ1-2,TRBV2,CASSQTGNYGYTF,TGTGCCAGCAGCCAGACAGGGAACTATGGCTACACCTTC
few,TRBD2,TRBJ2-1,TRBV11-2,CASSFMWGGVYNEQFF,TGTGCCAGCAGCTTCATGTGGGGGGGGGTCTACAATGAGCAGTTCTTC
-,-,TRBJ2-7,TRBV7-3,CASSPLVNSGLYEQYF,TGTGCCAGCAGCCCCCTCGTTAATAGCGGACTCTACGAGCAGTACTTC
-,-,TRBJ1-2,TRBV12-3/TRBV12-4,CASSSLRHIINPGGYTF,TGTGCCAGCAGTTCGCTCCGTCACATTATTAATCCGGGAGGCTACACCTTC
-,-,TRBJ2-7,TRBV2,CAGSALGGMTEQYF,TGTGCCGGCAGTGCTCTCGGGGGAATGACCGAGCAGTACTTC
-,-,TRBJ1-1,TRBV9,CASSGSGARRGTEAFF,TGTGCCAGCAGCGGCTCAGGGGCCCGGAGGGGGACTGAAGCTTTCTTT
-,-,TRBJ2-7,TRBV4-1,CASSQATGTSRGEQYF,TGCGCCAGCAGCCAAGCCACCGGGACCTCGCGAGGCGAGCAGTACTTC
few,TRBD1,TRBJ2-2,TRBV7-9,CASSLATGQFNTGELFF,TGTGCCAGCAGCTTAGCTACGGGACAGTTTAACACCGGGGAGCTGTTTTTT
-,-,TRBJ2-3,TRBV6-1,CASSDIGADTQYF,TGTGCCAGCAGTGATATAGGAGCTGATACGCAGTATTTT
-,-,TRBJ2-2,TRBV3-1,CASKPKAANTGELFF,TGTGCCAGCAAACCTAAAGCGGCGAACACCGGGGAGCTGTTTTTT
few,-,TRBJ2-2,TRBV2,CASSATRTGELFF,TGTGCCAGCAGCGCTACTAGGACCGGGGAGCTGTTTTTT
-,-,TRBJ1-2,TRBV21-1,CASNKMDGDYGYTF,TGTGCCAGCAACAAAATGGACGGTGACTATGGCTACACCTTC
few,TRBD1,TRBJ2-7,TRBV29-1,CSVDLQGSVYEQYF,TGCAGCGTTGACTTACAGGGGTCTGTCTACGAGCAGTACTTC
-,-,TRBJ2-3,TRBV5-1,CASSLGSGDTQYF,TGCGCCAGCAGCTTGGGATCGGGGGATACGCAGTATTTT
-,-,TRBJ2-1,TRBV14,CASSQGRMWNEQFF,TGTGCCAGCAGCCAAGGGCGGATGTGGAATGAGCAGTTCTTC
few,-,TRBJ2-5,TRBV25-1,CASGLIETQYF,TGTGCCAGCGGATTAATAGAGACCCAGTACTTC
few,-,TRBJ2-3,TRBV21-1,CASSKAIEGAYTDTQYF,TGTGCCAGCAGCAAGGCAATCGAGGGAGCCTATACAGATACGCAGTATTTT
-,-,TRBJ2-2,TRBV7-9,CASRFGADAPGELFF,TGTGCCAGTCGGTTTGGGGCCGACGCACCCGGGGAGCTGTTTTTT
-,-,TRBJ1-1,TRBV5-1,CASSSDRGNTEAFF,TGCGCCAGCAGCTCCGACCGGGGGAACACTGAAGCTTTCTTT
-,-,TRBJ2-1,TRBV5-1,CASSFSNRRDVWGNEQFF,TGCGCCAGCAGCTTCTCAAATAGGCGGGATGTTTGGGGAAATGAGCAGTTCTTC
-,TRBD1,TRBJ2-5,TRBV5-1,CASSPGTGAETQYF,TGCGCCAGCAGCCCCGGGACAGGGGCCGAGACCCAGTACTTC
-,TRBD2,TRBJ2-7,TRBV3-1,CASSQTSGRVNEQYF,TGTGCCAGCAGCCAGACTAGCGGGAGAGTCAACGAGCAGTACTTC
few,-,TRBJ1-5,TRBV25-1,CASSGQRNQPQHF,TGTGCCAGCAGTGGGCAGCGCAATCAGCCCCAGCATTTT
-,TRBD2,TRBJ2-1,TRBV3-1,CASSQAILGLAGGIHNEQFF,TGTGCCAGCAGCCAAGCGATTTTGGGACTAGCGGGAGGGATTCACAATGAGCAGTTCTTC
-,-,TRBJ2-6,TRBV4-1,CASSLTTGPGANVLTF,TGCGCCAGCAGCCTCACTACGGGACCTGGGGCCAACGTCCTGACTTTC
few,-,TRBJ2-5,TRBV20-1,CSPVKGETQYF,TGCAGCCCAGTGAAAGGGGAGACCCAGTACTTC
-,-,TRBJ2-3,TRBV15,CATSERQGADTQYF,TGTGCCACCAGCGAACGGCAAGGAGCAGATACGCAGTATTTT
-,-,TRBJ1-1,TRBV6-1,CATIPAVPGAFF,TGTGCCACTATCCCCGCTGTCCCCGGAGCTTTCTTT
few,-,TRBJ2-5,TRBV5-6,CASSPPTPGETQYF,TGTGCCAGCAGCCCACCCACCCCGGGCGAGACCCAGTACTTC
-,-,TRBJ1-2,TRBV18,CASTRTENYGYTF,TGTGCCAGCACCAGGACAGAGAACTATGGCTACACCTTC
-,-,TRBJ2-5,TRBV7-9,CASSLDFSGETQYF,TGTGCCAGCAGCTTAGATTTCAGCGGAGAGACCCAGTACTTC
few,-,TRBJ1-6,TRBV5-1,CASRARGIVDSPLHF,TGCGCCAGCCGCGCCCGGGGGATCGTTGATTCACCCCTCCACTTT
few,TRBD1,TRBJ2-1,TRBV10-3,CAIGDRTYNEQFF,TGTGCCATCGGGGACAGGACCTACAATGAGCAGTTCTTC
-,-,TRBJ2-2,TRBV2,CASTQTVLNTGELFF,TGTGCCAGCACCCAGACAGTTCTGAACACCGGGGAGCTGTTTTTT
-,TRBD2,TRBJ2-1,TRBV5-1,CASSWTSGSTNEQFF,TGCGCCAGCAGCTGGACTAGCGGGAGTACCAATGAGCAGTTCTTC
few,TRBD2,TRBJ2-1,TRBV7-9,CASSLEGAGGEQFF,TGTGCCAGCAGCTTAGAAGGAGCGGGAGGAGAGCAGTTCTTC
-,TRBD2,TRBJ2-1,TRBV4-2,CASRQRPPGLAGVNEQFF,TGTGCCAGCAGGCAGAGACCTCCGGGACTAGCGGGAGTCAATGAGCAGTTCTTC
few,-,TRBJ1-4,TRBV5-1,CASSWTGGNEKLFF,TGCGCCAGCAGCTGGACGGGGGGTAATGAAAAACTGTTTTTT
-,TRBD2,TRBJ2-1,TRBV11-2,CASSLVLAGANEQFF,TGTGCCAGCAGCTTAGTACTAGCGGGGGCCAATGAGCAGTTCTTC